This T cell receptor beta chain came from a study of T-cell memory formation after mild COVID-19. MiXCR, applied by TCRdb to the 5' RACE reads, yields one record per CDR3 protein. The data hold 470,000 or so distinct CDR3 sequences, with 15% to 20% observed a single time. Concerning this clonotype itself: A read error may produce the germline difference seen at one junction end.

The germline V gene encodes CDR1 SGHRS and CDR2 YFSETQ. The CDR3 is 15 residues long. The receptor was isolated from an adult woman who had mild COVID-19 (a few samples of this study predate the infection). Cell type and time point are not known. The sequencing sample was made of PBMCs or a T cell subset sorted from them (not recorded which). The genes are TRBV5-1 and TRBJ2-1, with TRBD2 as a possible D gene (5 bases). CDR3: CASSLVVSGNNKQFF. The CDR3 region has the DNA TGCGCCAGCAGCTTGGTCGTCTCGGGGAACAATAAGCAGTTCTTC.